This T cell receptor beta chain comes out of a study of STAT5B mutations in CD4+ large granular lymphocyte leukemia (dated by TCRdb to between 2020 and 2023). About the full investigation: Among healthy controls, the CDR3 'QG' motif was associated with a particular HLA allele. TCRbeta repertoires of CD4+ T-cell large granular lymphocyte leukemia patients were compared with those of healthy blood donors. Flow cytometry on FACSCanto II or FACSVerse showed that the purified fractions were more than 95% pure among lymphocytes.

Healthy controls were roughly 37 blood donors whose buffy coats came from the Finnish Red Cross blood service. All TCR-sequenced material derived from peripheral blood: patient blood samples and healthy donor buffy coats. Peripheral blood mononuclear cells were isolated by Ficoll-Hypaque gradient centrifugation. CD4+ cells were magnetically purified from the buffy coats of healthy controls. Genomic DNA was extracted with the Gentra Puregene Cell and Tissue kit and quantified on a Qubit 2.0 fluorometer. Broad study findings and their caveats: The data were not HLA-matched, and the relatively small sample size could explain the higher clonality seen in CD4+ compared with CD8+ T-LGLL. CD4-sorted patient repertoires appeared more clonal than healthy CD4+ repertoires, and this difference persisted after removing the putative leukemic clones. Main leukemic clonotypes were private to each patient, although about 25% appeared at low frequency in other patients' non-leukemic repertoires. TRBV06-family usage was enriched among the top patient clones (8/27) compared with healthy controls (2/35).

V is cut back by 5 bases and J by 2 bases, with 6 bases in the junction unmatched. CDR1 is given as SGHTA and CDR2 as FQGTGA, both from the germline V gene. The CDR3 runs 15 amino acids, cysteine and phenylalanine included. Kept here is only the CDR3 DNA, which spans 45 bases and is read in frame from base 1. TCRbeta rearrangements were sequenced from genomic DNA using the immunoSEQ assay at survey resolution. In the source study's methods: In the TCR sequencing data, the lowest productive clonotype frequency that could be detected was 2.59 x 10-5. Analyses included only productive TCRbeta rearrangements, meaning complete and in-frame sequences. Clonality for each sample was calculated as Simpson clonality in the immunoSEQ Analyzer version 3.0. Clones were binned by frequency as very rare, small, medium, large (1-20%) or hyperexpanded (>20%). Generation probabilities were estimated with OLGA 1.2.3, V-gene circos plots were made with VDJtools, specificities were searched in VDJdb, and CDR3 motifs were identified with GLIPH. Here the immuneACCESS table is served through TCRdb, limited to in-frame sequences with V and J called. Missing clones are a known gap in these copies; in checked studies unresolved V genes cover under half, and the rest lacks a known reason. Clone size and the V and J calls come from that table; the DNA yielded D and trimming. In this sample the table shows roughly 32,000 clones, approximately 79% of which occur a single time. The ten most abundant clones make up about 2% of the sample.

Regarding this clone: Its antigen has not been determined. No quality values exist for individual bases; no much larger clone is one base distant.

This TCR was recovered from a human donor in good health. In this chain, TRBV7-3 is recombined with TRBJ2-1; 7 central nucleotides agree with TRBD1. The material sequenced was CD4+ T cells from blood buffy coats. CDR3 region: CASSVTGAAYNEQFF. The base sequence is TGTGCCAGCAGCGTCACAGGGGCGGCCTACAATGAGCAGTTCTTC.